Sequencing of this T cell receptor beta chain was carried out in a study of post-analysis software for immune sequencing data. Prepared TCR beta cDNA libraries contained unique molecular identifiers. The authors obtained 500,000 or so cDNA molecules from approximately 0.91 to 9.4 million T cells. MiXCR, applied by TCRdb to the PCR reads, yields one record per CDR3 protein. The sample has about 460,000 distinct CDR3 sequences; over 35% are singletons. This clonotype has more than one count but fewer than ten. Its specificity is not known. The CDR3 runs to 11 residues. Germline V CDR1 and CDR2: DFQATT, SNEGSKA (reference sequence). Trimming shortened V by 3 bases and J by 5 bases, and 8 bases separated the two germline ends. Findings of the study overall: In multiple sclerosis, normalized Chao1 diversity was significantly below that of controls. The F measure placed samples prepared in the same batch into strongly shared clusters. Comparison of patients with controls showed roughly five TRBV segments more frequent in patients, TRBV5-6, TRBV5-1 and TRBV20-1 among them.

The sample comprised blood. The chain has TRBV20-1 and TRBJ2-7; no clear D gene. The receptor comes from a girl aged 10 to 17 with multiple sclerosis. CDR3 in amino acids: CSARTSDEQYF. The CDR3 DNA reads TGCAGTGCTAGGACCAGTGACGAGCAGTACTTC.